The text below deals with one T cell receptor (beta chain). Its target is not known. The sample providers were healthy Caucasian people from Russia, aged roughly 6 to 90. Peripheral blood, ten milliliters per donor, was collected. This entry comes from a study of blood T cells in healthy people across ages. With 5 bases removed from V and 4 bases from J, the gap between germline ends came to 21 bases. This CDR3 is built from 18 residues. Germline assignment: CDR1 SGHVS and CDR2 FQNEAQ. Points from the study as a whole: Estimates based on one million T cells were treated as lower bounds.

The second PCR ran roughly 6 to 11 cycles with a sample-barcoded 5' primer and J-beta primers. Each CDR3 protein is one row after TCRdb ran MiXCR on the 5' RACE reads. The sample has roughly 1.7 million distinct CDR3 sequences, about 31% seen once. The receptor comes from a woman aged 25 to 39 in good health. Sequenced: blood. The V gene is TRBV7-8, the J gene TRBJ2-6; D gene ambiguous. The DNA of the CDR3 is TGTGCCAGCAGCCTAGGGCAGGTATCCTGGCCGGGGGCCAACGTCCTGACTTTC. It encodes CASSLGQVSWPGANVLTF.